This T cell receptor beta chain is from a study of CD8 T cells in Susac syndrome. The V gene lost 1 base and the J gene lost 0 bases, with 7 bases spanning the gap. CDR1 MNHEY and CDR2 SMNVEV come from the germline V gene (reference sequence). The CDR3 is made up of 16 amino acids. Reverse transcription used roughly 0.45 to 1 ug RNA and random hexamers. The method of amplification for TCR beta CDR3 was immunoSEQ multiplex PCR, covering 54 Vbeta and 13 Jbeta. One entry per CDR3 protein results from TCRdb running MiXCR on the immunoSEQ multiplex PCR reads. This sample has around 45,000 distinct CDR3 sequences, with 90% to 95% found just once. TCR beta sequencing covered blood CD8+ and CD4+ T cells. While serving as controls, healthy donors were matched for age and sex. Negative isolation yielded CD4+ and CD8+ T cells, and FACS enriched TEMRA cells.

The sequence came from a human donor in good health. Sequenced input: CD8+ T cells from PBMCs. V and J are TRBV27 and TRBJ2-6; no definite D call. The DNA of the CDR3 is TGTGCCAGCAGTTTATTTTGGGACTCTGGGGCCAACGTCCTGACTTTC. Protein sequence: CASSLFWDSGANVLTF.